The 16 T cell receptor beta chains below were found in one sample sequenced in a study of Ad26.COV2.S vaccination and SARS-CoV-2 variants. The assay was immunoSEQ multiplex PCR, and TCRdb's table has in-frame clones only and misses some. The repertoire holds approximately 350,000 clones, 80% to 90% seen once, with around 3.6% in the top ten. Described treatment: around 19 received Ad26.COV2.S at low or high dose, single or two shots; about 5 received placebo; per-sample allocation not given. Sampling happened 63 days after the first vaccine or placebo injection. Sample: peripheral blood, taken in a trial of Ad26.COV2.S vaccine versus placebo. The receptors stem from a person aged 18-65 years who received the Ad26.COV2.S COVID-19 vaccine or a placebo.

The rearrangement joins TRBV6-5 to TRBJ1-1; the match to TRBD1 covers 11 bases. This CDR3 contains 15 residues. V shed 5 bases, J shed 5 bases, and the junction held 7 bases outside the gene matches. Germline CDR1 and CDR2: MNHEY and SVGAGI. The CDR3: CASSLGQGAETEAFF. CDR3 DNA sequence: TGTGCCAGCAGTCTAGGACAGGGGGCGGAAACTGAAGCTTTCTTT.

The chain employs TRBV2 and TRBJ2-4; D not resolved. The germline V gene encodes CDR1 SNHLY and CDR2 FYNNEI. V lost 1 base, J lost 6 bases, and 7 bases lay in between. This CDR3 comprises 13 residues. CDR3 bases: TGTGCCAGCAGTGAAGGTTCGGGAAACATTCAGTACTTC. Encoded protein: CASSEGSGNIQYF.

The chain has TRBV4-2 and TRBJ1-2; 8 bases align to TRBD1. This CDR3 is 15 amino acids long. The germline V gene encodes CDR1 LGHNA and CDR2 YNFKEQ. V lost 1 base to trimming and J lost 7 bases; unmatched junction nucleotides: 8. The CDR3 protein is CASSQAWQGAAGYTF. Here the CDR3 DNA reads TGTGCCAGCAGCCAAGCGTGGCAGGGGGCGGCTGGCTACACCTTC.

The chain combines TRBV5-1 with TRBJ2-7, with D possibly being TRBD1 (6 bases). This CDR3 is 15 amino acids long. The germline gives CDR1 SGHRS, CDR2 YFSETQ. Trimming stripped 4 bases from V and 9 bases from J, with 23 bases between. CDR3 amino acids: CASSPAGTRDLRQYF. For the CDR3, the DNA is TGCGCCAGCAGCCCCGCCGGGACACGCGATTTACGGCAGTACTTC.

This chain links TRBV5-1 with TRBJ2-3; the D is unclear. CDR3 size: 14 residues. V lost 3 bases, J lost 0 bases, and 8 bases lay in between. Looked up from germline, CDR1 is SGHRS and CDR2 is YFSETQ. The CDR3 is CASSSLGSTDTQYF. CDR3 nucleotides: TGCGCCAGCAGCTCCTTGGGGAGCACAGATACGCAGTATTTT.

The V gene is TRBV6-6, the J gene TRBJ1-2; no clear D. The V and J ends lost 6 bases and 5 bases respectively, with 10 bases between them. This CDR3 region has 12 residues. Germline V CDR1 and CDR2: MNHNY, SVGAGI (reference sequence). DNA for the CDR3: TGTGCCAGCAGCCCCGACGGGTATGGCTACACCTTC. Translated: CASSPDGYGYTF.

The V call is TRBV4-2, the J call TRBJ2-1; either TRBD1 or TRBD2 may fit D (6 bases each). Deletions cut 0 bases from V and 4 bases from J, with 16 bases between. The CDR3 length is 17 residues. Germline CDR1 reads LGHNA; CDR2 reads YNFKEQ. CDR3 amino acids: CASSQDGTGAGYNEQFF. The CDR3 DNA sequence: TGTGCCAGCAGCCAAGATGGTACGGGGGCAGGATACAATGAGCAGTTCTTC.

CDR3 loop: CASTQGEILDEQFF. The CDR3 bases are TGTGCTAGTACCCAGGGGGAAATACTCGATGAGCAGTTCTTC. The chain links TRBV7-2 to TRBJ2-1; 7 nucleotides align to TRBD1. The CDR3 covers 14 residues. Germline V gene lookup returns CDR1 SGHTA and CDR2 FQGNSA.

This rearrangement joins TRBV2 to TRBJ2-7, with a possible D match to TRBD1 (5 bases). CDR1 is SNHLY and CDR2 is FYNNEI in the germline V gene. This CDR3 spans 13 amino acids. The V end was cut by 8 bases, the J end by 5 bases, with 16 bases between. The CDR3 DNA follows: TGTGCCAGCGGACAAAATGGCCCCGACGAGCAGTACTTC. Protein: CASGQNGPDEQYF.

This chain uses TRBV4-1 with TRBJ1-1; TRBD1 matches at 7 bases. The CDR3 is 14 residues long. Germline values: CDR1 MGHRA, CDR2 YSYEKL. The trim removed 3 bases at V and 4 bases at J, leaving 5 bases unmatched. The CDR3: CASSHQGEGTEAFF. The CDR3, as DNA: TGCGCCAGCAGCCATCAGGGGGAGGGCACTGAAGCTTTCTTT.

The rearrangement uses TRBV2 and TRBJ1-1; D is unresolved. The CDR3 is 11 amino acids. Germline V CDR1 and CDR2: SNHLY, FYNNEI. V lost 8 bases, J lost 8 bases, and 12 bases lay in between. The CDR3 reads CASCVVTEAFF. The CDR3 coding sequence is TGTGCCAGCTGCGTGGTAACGGAAGCTTTCTTT. Using reference TRBV2 and TRBJ1-1 for the parts outside the CDR3, the full variable domain is EPEVTQTPSHQVTQMGQEVILRCVPISNHLYFYWYRQILGQKVEFLVSFYNNEISEKSEIFDDQFSVERPDGSNFTLKIRSTKLEDSAMYFCASCVVTEAFFGQGTRLTVV.

This sequence joins TRBV29-1 and TRBJ1-1, with a tentative D call TRBD1 (5 bases). CDR3 length: 15 amino acids. Germline lookup yields CDR1 SQVTM and CDR2 ANQGSEA. The ends were cut back, 0 bases at V and 5 bases at J, with 16 bases in the middle. CDR3 sequence (DNA): TGCAGCGTTGAAGATCTGGGGGTAATTGGTACTGAAGCTTTCTTT. It codes for CSVEDLGVIGTEAFF.

The chain employs TRBV5-4 and TRBJ1-1; D is perhaps TRBD1 (6 bases). CDR3 size: 14 residues. Germline CDR1 is SGHNT and CDR2 is YYREEE (reference sequence). Trimming removed 0 bases at V and 1 base at J, with 7 bases between. This CDR3 reads CASSLARGNTEAFF. CDR3 nucleotide sequence: TGTGCCAGCAGCTTGGCCAGGGGGAACACTGAAGCTTTCTTT.

This chain's CDR3 is CASSYSSGNGYTF. The CDR3 coding sequence is TGTGCCAGCAGTTACTCGAGCGGAAACGGCTACACCTTC. The chain joins TRBV6-5 to TRBJ1-2, with no clear D. CDR3 length: 13 residues. From germline, CDR1 is MNHEY and CDR2 SVGAGI. Trimming pared 0 bases from V and 8 bases from J, leaving 10 bases between.

V usage is TRBV11-2 and J usage is TRBJ1-1; possible D gene TRBD1, 5 bases. This CDR3 is 12 amino acids long. CDR1 and CDR2 (germline): SGHAT, FQNNGV. V was cut by 5 bases and J by 4 bases, with 8 bases left in between. The CDR3 loop reads CASSGGVTEAFF. In nucleotides, the CDR3 is TGTGCCAGCAGCGGAGGGGTCACTGAAGCTTTCTTT.

The chain couples TRBV20-1 to TRBJ2-5, with D perhaps TRBD1 or TRBD2 (5 bases each). The CDR3 is 11 amino acids. Germline assignment: CDR1 DFQATT and CDR2 SNEGSKA (reference sequence). V lost 5 bases and J 1 base, leaving 5 bases between the germline ends. This chain's CDR3 is CSAGGQETQYF. In DNA, the CDR3 is TGCAGTGCTGGGGGCCAAGAGACCCAGTACTTC.